Detailed here is one T cell receptor beta chain. In this sample, this clone turned up once. Its antigen is currently not known. The input lacks base qualities; no much larger clone sits a single base away. Fluorescence-activated cell sorting was used to isolate naive CD4 T cells, defined as CD45RO-negative and CD62L-positive, from PBMCs. Around 50 ml of fresh peripheral blood was drawn per donor, and PBMCs were isolated by Ficoll density centrifugation. Sorting was performed on a FACSAria III instrument, with purity above 85% for all samples. The CDR3, from cysteine to phenylalanine, totals 15 residues. The only DNA kept is the CDR3, 45 bases in frame from the first base. Taken from the germline V gene, the CDR1 and CDR2 loops are SGHRS and YFSETQ. A distance of 13 bases separates the germline ends of V and J, which lose 0 bases and 4 bases respectively. The data stem from a study of human versus mouse CDR3 diversity and MHC coevolution (dated by TCRdb to 2016 to 2017). About the investigation overall: The immunoSEQ assay was reported to detect one in 200,000 T cells and to minimize amplification bias from multiplex PCR. Repertoires of human naive CD4 T cells were used as a reference for TCR selection on multiple MHC II alleles and were compared against human-TCR-locus transgenic mice carrying single MHC II. The human cohort was made up of three healthy volunteer blood donors, who at collection were aged 30 to 40, 40 to 50 and 60 to 69, one donor in each range. Across mouse and human samples, the number of valid reads per sample ranged from about 0.6 x 10^7 to 1.7 x 10^7.

The QIAGEN blood and tissue kit was used to extract genomic DNA from the sorted cells, and that DNA was then quantified on a NanoDrop 1000. Deep sequencing and quantification of TCR alpha and beta chains were performed on the immunoSEQ platform by multiplex PCR of genomic DNA. In the original analysis: IMGT gene and region definitions were used to annotate TCR sequences. As a stand-in for the preselection repertoire, out-of-frame rearrangements were used and set against in-frame clonotypes. The iCHAO1 estimator provided with the immunoSEQ platform was used to estimate repertoire size. A Gini index based on the Lorenz curve was applied to in-frame amino acid clonotypes to measure clonal inequality. The intersect function of the R package tcR was used to count shared clonotypes, and the Jaccard index was used to score similarity. The R prcomp function was used without normalization to run principal component analysis of V, J and V-J usage frequencies. In TCRdb, the immuneACCESS table is reduced to in-frame sequences with V and J assigned. These tables do not hold every clone; where another copy was compared, an unresolved V gene accounts for under half, and the others remain unexplained. From that table come the V and J calls and clone size; the DNA was used to work out D and trimming. The sample has tens of thousands of clones on record, approximately 94% of them singletons. Of the sample, around 18% falls within the top ten clones.

General findings and caveats noted by the study authors: Because human T cells were selected on roughly 6 MHC II alleles, repertoire diversity was not considered directly comparable between humans and mice. On average, humans had more CDR3 deletions and insertions than mice, indicating greater exonuclease and TdT activity. According to iCHAO1 estimates, humans had the largest TCR beta repertoire, around 1.7 million clonotypes, which was attributed likely to selection by multiple MHC II molecules. Among all compared groups, most of the three human donors had the lowest clonal inequality scores.

Rearrangement joined TRBV5-1 to TRBJ1-2; TRBD1 is possibly the D segment (6 matching bases). The specimen sequenced was naive CD4+ T cells from blood. What the cell subset or site label conveys for this sample: CD45RO-negative CD62L-positive naive CD4 T cells. The source is a person in their 60s in good health. The base sequence is TGCGCCAGCAGCTTGGAGGACAGTCTTTCCTATGGCTACACCTTC. Translated, it gives CASSLEDSLSYGYTF.